Listed here are 4 T cell receptor beta chains from one sample, sequenced in a study of vaccination effects on CD4 cells after COVID-19. Generated by immunoSEQ multiplex PCR, the TCRdb table keeps only in-frame clones and is missing some. Of about 57,000 clones listed, just under 80% were seen once; the top ten hold around 4%. Following a roughly 9-day culture, CD4+ T cells were purified. Participants got two doses of BNT162b2 or mRNA-1273 vaccine. These receptors have no identified antigens. Sequences were derived from CD4+ T cells from PBMCs cultured without peptide, sampled after COVID-19 vaccination. Every receptor here comes from a human donor who received a COVID-19 vaccine.

The rearrangement links TRBV7-2 to TRBJ1-1; no definite D call. CDR1 is SGHTA and CDR2 is FQGNSA in the germline V gene. The CDR3 spans 14 residues. The ends were cut back, 3 bases at V and 1 base at J, with 9 bases in the middle. The CDR3 region has the DNA TGTGCCAGCAGCTTTGGGCAGAAGAACACTGAAGCTTTCTTT. Protein: CASSFGQKNTEAFF.

V is TRBV15 and J is TRBJ2-1; TRBD2 is a possible D gene (7 bases). The CDR3 loop spans 16 amino acids. With 4 bases removed from V and 2 bases from J, the gap between germline ends came to 15 bases. The germline CDR1 and CDR2 sequences are LNHNV and YYDKDF (reference sequence). CDR3 DNA: TGTGCCACCAGCACGTCGCGGGGGCCACCCTACAATGAGCAGTTCTTC. Protein: CATSTSRGPPYNEQFF.

This chain links TRBV30 with TRBJ1-2; D unresolved. The germline V and J ends were trimmed by 2 bases and 4 bases, with 23 bases remaining between them. CDR1 and CDR2 from the germline V gene are GTSNPN and SVGIG (reference sequence). CDR3 length: 17 residues. This CDR3 reads CAWSTRGGPPRTYGYTF. The CDR3 DNA reads as TGTGCCTGGAGTACCCGGGGAGGGCCTCCGAGAACCTATGGCTACACCTTC. Looking up the rest from reference TRBV30 and TRBJ1-2 gives the full variable domain: SQTIHQWPATLVQPVGSPLSLECTVEGTSNPNLYWYRQAAGRGLQLLFYSVGIGQISSEVPQNLSASRPQDRQFILSSKKLLLSDSGFYLCAWSTRGGPPRTYGYTFGSGTRLTVV.

The rearrangement links TRBV5-8 to TRBJ1-2; 7 nucleotides match TRBD1. This CDR3 is built from 15 residues. CDR1 and CDR2 (germline): SGHTS, YDEGEE. The junction had 8 bases not matched to a gene; V was cut back by 1 base and J by 5 bases. CDR3 amino acids: CASSLRGGLKYGYTF. CDR3 DNA: TGTGCCAGCAGCTTGCGAGGGGGCTTAAAGTATGGCTACACCTTC.